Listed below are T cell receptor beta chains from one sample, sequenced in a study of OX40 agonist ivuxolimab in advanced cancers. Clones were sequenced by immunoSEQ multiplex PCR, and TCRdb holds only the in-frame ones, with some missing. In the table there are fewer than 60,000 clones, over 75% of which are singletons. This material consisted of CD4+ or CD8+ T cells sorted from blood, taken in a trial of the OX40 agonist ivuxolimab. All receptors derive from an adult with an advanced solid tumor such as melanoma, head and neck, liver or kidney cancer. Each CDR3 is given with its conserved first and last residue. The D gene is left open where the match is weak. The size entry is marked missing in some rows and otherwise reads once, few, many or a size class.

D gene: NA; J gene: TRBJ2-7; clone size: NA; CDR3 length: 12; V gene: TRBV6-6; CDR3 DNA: TGTGCCAGCAGCCGCAGCGGCTACGAGCAGTACTTC; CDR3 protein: CASSRSGYEQYF
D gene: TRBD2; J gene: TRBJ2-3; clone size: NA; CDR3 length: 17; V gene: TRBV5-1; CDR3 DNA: TGCGCCAGCAGCTTACCGGGGGGGCCGGGTGGCACAGATACGCAGTATTTT; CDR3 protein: CASSLPGGPGGTDTQYF
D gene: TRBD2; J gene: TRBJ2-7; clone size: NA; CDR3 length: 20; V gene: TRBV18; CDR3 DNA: TGTGCCAGCTCACTTCTAAACACCGGGACTAGCGGGGGGGAAGCCTACGAGCAGTACTTC; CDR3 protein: CASSLLNTGTSGGEAYEQYF
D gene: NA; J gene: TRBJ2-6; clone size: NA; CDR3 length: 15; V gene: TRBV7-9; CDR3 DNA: TGTGCCAGCAGCCAACAGGGTTCTGGGGCCAACGTCCTGACTTTC; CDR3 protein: CASSQQGSGANVLTF
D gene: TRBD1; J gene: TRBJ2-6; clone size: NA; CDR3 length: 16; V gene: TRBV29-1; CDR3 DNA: TGCAGCGTTGAAGGACAGGGATCTCCCGGGGCCAACGTCCTGACTTTC; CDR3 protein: CSVEGQGSPGANVLTF
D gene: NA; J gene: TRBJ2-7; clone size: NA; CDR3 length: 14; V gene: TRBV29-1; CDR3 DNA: TGCAGCGTTGCCCGAGATGGGATGGTCTACGAGCAGTACTTC; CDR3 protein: CSVARDGMVYEQYF
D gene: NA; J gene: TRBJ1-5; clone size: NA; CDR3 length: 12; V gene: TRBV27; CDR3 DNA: TGTGCCAGCGGCCCTAGACTTCAGCCCCAGCATTTT; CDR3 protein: CASGPRLQPQHF
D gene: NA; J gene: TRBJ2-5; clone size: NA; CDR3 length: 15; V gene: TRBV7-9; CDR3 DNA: TGTGCCAGCAGCCCACGTTTTAGCCTAGCGGAGACCCAGTACTTC; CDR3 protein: CASSPRFSLAETQYF
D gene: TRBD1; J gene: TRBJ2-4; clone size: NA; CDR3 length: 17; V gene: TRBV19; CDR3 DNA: TGTGCCAGTAGTAGTGGGAAACAGGGGGTATCCAAAAACATTCAGTACTTC; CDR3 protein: CASSSGKQGVSKNIQYF
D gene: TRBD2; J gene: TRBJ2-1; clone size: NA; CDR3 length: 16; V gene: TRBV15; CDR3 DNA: TGTGCCACCAGCAGAGGGGTAATAGCGGGGGACGGTGAGCAGTTCTTC; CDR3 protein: CATSRGVIAGDGEQFF
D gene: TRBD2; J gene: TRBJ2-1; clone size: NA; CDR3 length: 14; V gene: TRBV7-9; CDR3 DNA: TGTGCCAGCAGCTCACGGGGGGGCCCTTTTGAGCAGTTCTTC; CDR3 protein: CASSSRGGPFEQFF
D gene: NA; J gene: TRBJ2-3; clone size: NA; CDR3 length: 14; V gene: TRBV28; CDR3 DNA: TGTGCCAGCAGCCTTCGGTCCAGCACAGATACGCAGTATTTT; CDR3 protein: CASSLRSSTDTQYF
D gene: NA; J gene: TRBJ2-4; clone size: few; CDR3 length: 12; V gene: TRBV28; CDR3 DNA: TGTGCCAGCAGTCCACTGGGACTCTTACAGTACTTC; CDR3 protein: CASSPLGLLQYF
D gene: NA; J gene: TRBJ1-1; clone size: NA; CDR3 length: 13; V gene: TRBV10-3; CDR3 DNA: TGTGCCATCAATCAGGGTAGAGGCACTGAAGCTTTCTTT; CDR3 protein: CAINQGRGTEAFF
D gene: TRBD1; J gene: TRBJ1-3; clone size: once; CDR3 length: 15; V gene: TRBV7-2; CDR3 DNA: TGTGCCAGCAGCCGGGACAGTGGAACTGGAAACACCATATATTTT; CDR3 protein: CASSRDSGTGNTIYF
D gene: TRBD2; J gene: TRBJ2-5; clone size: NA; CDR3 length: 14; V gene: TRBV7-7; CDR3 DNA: TGTGCCAGCAGCGTTGGGACTAGCCAAGAGACCCAGTACTTC; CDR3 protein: CASSVGTSQETQYF
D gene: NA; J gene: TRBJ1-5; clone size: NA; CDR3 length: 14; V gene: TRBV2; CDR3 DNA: TGTGCCAGCGCCCAGGACTATAGCAATCAGCCCCAGCATTTT; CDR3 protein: CASAQDYSNQPQHF
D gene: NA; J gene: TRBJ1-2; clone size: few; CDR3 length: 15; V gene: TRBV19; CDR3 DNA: TGTGCCAGCACCCCTGGATCTGGGCAGATCTATGGCTACACCTTC; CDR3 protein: CASTPGSGQIYGYTF
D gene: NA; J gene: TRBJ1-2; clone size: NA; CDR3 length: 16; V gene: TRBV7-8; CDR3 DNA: TGTGCCAGCAGCTTAGATTTGGGGGGTTATAACTATGGCTACACCTTC; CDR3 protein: CASSLDLGGYNYGYTF
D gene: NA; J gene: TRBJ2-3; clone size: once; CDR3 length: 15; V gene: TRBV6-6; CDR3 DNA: TGTGCCAGCAGTTACCTAAGCGGGAGCACAGATACGCAGTATTTT; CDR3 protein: CASSYLSGSTDTQYF
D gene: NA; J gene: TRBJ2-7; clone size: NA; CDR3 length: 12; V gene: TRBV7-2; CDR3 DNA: TGTGCCAGCAGCTTAGAATTCTACGAGCAGTACTTC; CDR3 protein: CASSLEFYEQYF
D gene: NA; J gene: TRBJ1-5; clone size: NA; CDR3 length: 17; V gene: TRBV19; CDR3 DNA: TGTGCCAGTAGCAACGGCAGGGGCGCGGATAGCAATCAGCCCCAGCATTTT; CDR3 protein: CASSNGRGADSNQPQHF
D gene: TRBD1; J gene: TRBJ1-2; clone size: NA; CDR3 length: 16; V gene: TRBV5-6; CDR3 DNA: TGTGCCGGAGGAAGGAGAACCGGGACAGGGAACTATGGCTACACCTTC; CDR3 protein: CAGGRRTGTGNYGYTF
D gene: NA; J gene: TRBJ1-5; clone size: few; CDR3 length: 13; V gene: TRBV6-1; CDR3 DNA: TGTGCCAGCACCCCCCGGAGGGGTCAGCCCCAGCATTTT; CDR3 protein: CASTPRRGQPQHF